These 24 T cell receptor beta chains originate from one sample sequenced in a study of Graves' ophthalmopathy and Graves' hyperthyroidism. Beta-chain TCR CDR3 regions were amplified from RNA transcripts. The first-round RT-PCR employed HTBI primers together with the Qiagen OneStep RT-PCR kit. A multiplex PCR was then performed as the second round. TCRdb itself ran the multiplex PCR reads through MiXCR, one entry per CDR3 protein. The sample consists of under 250,000 distinct CDR3 sequences, under 30% of them appearing once. Sequencing input: peripheral blood. These receptors were collected from a man aged 45-65 years with Graves' ophthalmopathy.

This chain joins TRBV11-2 and TRBJ2-2; no clear D gene. The CDR3 spans 14 residues. Germline V gives CDR1 SGHAT, CDR2 FQNNGV. V lost 5 bases to trimming and J lost 2 bases, with 9 bases between them. The CDR3 reads CASSQNTNTGELFF. CDR3 DNA: TGTGCCAGCAGCCAGAATACAAACACCGGGGAGCTGTTTTTT.

This clonotype was recorded at least ten times. The CDR3 nucleotides read TGTGCCAGCAGTTACCGAGGGGGGACAGGGGCTAACTCCTACGAGCAGTACTTC. Its protein product is CASSYRGGTGANSYEQYF. The chain joins TRBV6-5 to TRBJ2-7; 10 nucleotides match TRBD1. V lost 2 bases and J lost 0; bases outside the gene matches: 10. Germline loops: CDR1 MNHEY, CDR2 SVGAGI. CDR3 size: 18 residues.

At least ten counts were recorded for this clonotype. The V and J genes are TRBV4-1 and TRBJ2-7; 13 bases match TRBD2. This CDR3 is built from 16 residues. V trimming: 4 bases; J trimming: 3 bases; junction bases outside the gene matches: 6. Germline V lookup: CDR1 MGHRA, CDR2 YSYEKL. DNA for the CDR3: TGCGCCAGCAGCCGGGGACTAGCGGGAAGACTCTACGAGCAGTACTTC. It encodes CASSRGLAGRLYEQYF.

The gene calls are TRBV10-3 and TRBJ2-7; no reliable D call. CDR1 is ENHRY, CDR2 SYGVKD, per germline. This CDR3 has 12 amino acids. The V gene lost 3 bases and the J gene lost 0 bases, with 3 bases spanning the gap. The CDR3 region has the DNA TGTGCCATCAGTGATTCCTCCTACGAGCAGTACTTC. Its protein is CAISDSSYEQYF.

The chain joins TRBV12-3 or TRBV12-4 to TRBJ1-1; D may be TRBD1 (5 bases). This CDR3 is built from 13 residues. V lost 4 bases, J lost 6 bases, and 12 bases lay in between. CDR3 in DNA: TGTGCCAGCAGTTCCGGCGGGGCCGCTGAAGCTTTCTTT. As protein: CASSSGGAAEAFF.

This clonotype was observed a single time. The chain joins TRBV19 to TRBJ2-6; unclear D gene. Deletions cut 1 base from V and 4 bases from J, with 8 bases between. CDR1 is LNHDA, CDR2 SQIVND, per germline (reference sequence). The CDR3 contains 15 residues. The CDR3 coding sequence is TGTGCCAGTAGTATAGTACAGCTGGGGGCCAACGTCCTGACTTTC. It yields the protein CASSIVQLGANVLTF.

V and J are TRBV19 and TRBJ2-7, with 11 bases fitting TRBD1. From germline, CDR1 is LNHDA and CDR2 SQIVND (reference sequence). This CDR3 region has 13 residues. J was trimmed by 7 bases and V by 7 bases; bases with no gene match: 6. In DNA, the CDR3 is TGTGCCAGTACCTGGGACAGGGGGTCTGAGCAGTACTTC. Its protein product is CASTWDRGSEQYF.

This clonotype came up many times. The chain uses TRBV11-2 and TRBJ2-7, with 8 bases identical to TRBD2. The trim removed 5 bases at V and 4 bases at J, leaving 10 bases unmatched. CDR3 length equals 15 residues. CDR1 and CDR2 (germline): SGHAT, FQNNGV. This chain's CDR3 is CASSPRGLAGYEQYF. CDR3 DNA: TGTGCCAGCAGCCCGCGCGGTCTAGCGGGTTACGAGCAGTACTTC.

The rearrangement uses TRBV15 and TRBJ1-6; possibly TRBD1 for D (5 bases). The V and J ends lost 1 base and 9 bases respectively, with 19 bases between them. The CDR3 is 17 amino acids. CDR1 LNHNV and CDR2 YYDKDF come from the germline V gene (reference sequence). In DNA form, the CDR3 reads TGTGCCACCAGCAGAGTTCTAACAGGACGGACGTTTTCACCCCTCCACTTT. It codes for CATSRVLTGRTFSPLHF. Complete variable domain (other parts from reference TRBV15 and TRBJ1-6): DAMVIQNPRYQVTQFGKPVTLSCSQTLNHNVMYWYQQKSSQAPKLLFHYYDKDFNNEADTPDNFQSRRPNTSFCFLDIRSPGLGDTAMYLCATSRVLTGRTFSPLHFGNGTRLTVT.

At least ten counts were recorded for this clonotype. The chain recombines TRBV5-1 with TRBJ2-2; D gene uncertain. The V gene lost 6 bases and the J gene lost 0 bases, with 6 bases spanning the gap. This CDR3 comprises 13 residues. Germline loops: CDR1 SGHRS, CDR2 YFSETQ. CDR3 loop: CASTGPNTGELFF. The DNA of the CDR3 is TGCGCCAGCACTGGGCCGAACACCGGGGAGCTGTTTTTT.

This clonotype was recorded at least ten times. V usage is TRBV28 and J usage is TRBJ2-3; D might be TRBD1 or TRBD2, each matching 5 bases. The CDR3 runs 16 residues. Trimming took off 4 bases at V and 0 bases at J, with 14 bases between the two ends. In germline, CDR1 is MDHEN, CDR2 SYDVKM. The CDR3 reads CASSWPGTTSTDTQYF. The DNA of the CDR3 is TGTGCCAGCAGTTGGCCCGGGACCACCAGCACAGATACGCAGTATTTT.

The sample holds many counts of this clonotype. The chain carries TRBV4-1 and TRBJ2-7; a possible D gene is TRBD2 (6 bases). This CDR3 is 14 amino acids long. The V end was cut by 4 bases, the J end by 2 bases, with 12 bases between. Germline CDR1 and CDR2: MGHRA and YSYEKL. The CDR3 sequence is CASSPAAGPYEQYF. In nucleotides, the CDR3 is TGCGCCAGCAGCCCGGCGGCGGGACCCTACGAGCAGTACTTC.

This rearrangement joins TRBV6-2 or TRBV6-3 to TRBJ2-7; tentative D call: TRBD2 (6 bases). The V and J ends lost 1 base and 0 bases respectively, with 25 bases between them. CDR1 MNHEY and CDR2 SVGEGT come from the germline V gene. The CDR3 sequence is 20 residues long. The CDR3 loop reads CASSYLRRASGTGTSYEQYF. In nucleotides, the CDR3 is TGTGCCAGCAGTTACTTGAGGAGGGCCTCCGGGACTGGGACCTCCTACGAGCAGTACTTC.

The chain recombines TRBV12-3 or TRBV12-4 with TRBJ1-2; 7 bases are shared with TRBD1. V lost 5 bases and J lost 4; bases outside the gene matches: 10. The CDR3 runs to 15 residues. The CDR3 DNA reads TGTGCCAGCAGTAGAGACAGGGTTGGCCCCTATGGCTACACCTTC. It specifies CASSRDRVGPYGYTF.

This clonotype was observed at least ten times. This chain joins TRBV12-3 or TRBV12-4 and TRBJ2-7, with D unclear. V was cut by 5 bases and J by 2 bases, with 19 bases left in between. The CDR3 extends over 16 amino acids. CDR3 sequence reads: CASSPPAAIKTYEQYF. CDR3 sequence (DNA): TGTGCCAGCAGTCCCCCGGCGGCGATCAAAACCTACGAGCAGTACTTC.

This sequence joins TRBV6-5 and TRBJ1-6, with 8 positions matching TRBD1. J gave up 7 bases and V 0 bases, and 2 bases lay outside the gene matches. CDR3 length: 15 residues. Germline values: CDR1 MNHEY, CDR2 SVGAGI. CDR3 in amino acids: CASSYSTGANSPLHF. CDR3 nucleotide sequence: TGTGCCAGCAGTTACTCGACAGGGGCGAATTCACCCCTCCACTTT.

Ten or more counts support this clonotype. The chain carries TRBV11-2 and TRBJ2-2, with a weak D call TRBD2 (6 bases). With 5 bases removed from V and 7 bases from J, the gap between germline ends came to 20 bases. This CDR3 has 16 amino acids. Germline V gene sequence: CDR1 SGHAT, CDR2 FQNNGV. CDR3 in amino acids: CASSHFTGEWDGELFF. CDR3 bases: TGTGCCAGCAGCCACTTCACGGGAGAATGGGACGGGGAGCTGTTTTTT.

This clonotype was seen more than once but under ten times. The chain joins TRBV7-2 to TRBJ1-5, with TRBD1 identical over 9 bases. The germline V gene encodes CDR1 SGHTA and CDR2 FQGNSA. This CDR3 is built from 15 residues. After removal of 6 bases from V and 6 bases from J, the junction contained 9 bases not matched to a gene. The CDR3 sequence is CASSLRDRDTQPQHF. The CDR3 DNA follows: TGTGCCAGCAGTTTAAGGGACAGGGATACTCAGCCCCAGCATTTT.

This clonotype was seen many times. The chain has TRBV24-1 and TRBJ2-5; D ambiguous. The germline gives CDR1 KGHDR, CDR2 SFDVKD. The ends were cut back, 4 bases at V and 5 bases at J, with 4 bases in the middle. CDR3 size: 11 residues. The CDR3 bases are TGTGCCACCAGTGAATCGGAGACCCAGTACTTC. It translates to CATSESETQYF.

This clonotype was seen only once. J is TRBJ1-2 and V is TRBV29-1, with TRBD1 identical over 7 bases. The CDR3 has 13 amino acids. V was clipped by 4 bases and J by 4 bases; unmatched bases: 6. Looked up from germline, CDR1 is SQVTM and CDR2 is ANQGSEA. The CDR3 sequence is CSVGQGRVYGYTF. CDR3 DNA sequence: TGCAGCGTTGGACAGGGACGGGTCTATGGCTACACCTTC.

This clonotype was observed at least ten times. V is TRBV6-1 and J is TRBJ2-1; 8 bases align to TRBD1. This CDR3 spans 15 amino acids. Germline-derived CDR1 and CDR2 are MNHNS and SASEGT. Trimming removed 6 bases from V and 3 bases from J; junction bases left unmatched: 7. The CDR3 sequence: CASSPGTGLYNEQFF. CDR3 DNA sequence: TGTGCCAGCAGCCCCGGGACAGGCCTCTACAATGAGCAGTTCTTC.

This clonotype showed up many times. The chain employs TRBV28 and TRBJ1-2, with TRBD1 matching 8 bases. V lost 10 bases and J lost 9; bases outside the gene matches: 7. The CDR3 extends over 11 amino acids. Per germline, CDR1 MDHEN and CDR2 SYDVKM. CDR3 amino acids: CATLGQGSYTF. DNA for the CDR3: TGTGCCACCCTAGGACAGGGTAGCTACACCTTC.

This clonotype has ten or more counts. This chain uses TRBV19 with TRBJ2-3; D not certain. V shed 1 base and J shed 0 bases, with 8 bases lying between them. The CDR3 has 15 residues. Germline loops: CDR1 LNHDA, CDR2 SQIVND (reference sequence). The CDR3 loop is CASSIGVQSTDTQYF. CDR3 sequence (DNA): TGTGCCAGTAGTATAGGAGTACAGAGCACAGATACGCAGTATTTT.

The chain has TRBV28 and TRBJ1-5, with D possibly being TRBD1 (5 bases). V was trimmed by 7 bases and J by 4 bases, leaving 11 bases between them. This CDR3 comprises 13 residues. Germline V lookup: CDR1 MDHEN, CDR2 SYDVKM. The CDR3 is CASIPQGNQPQHF. The CDR3, as DNA: TGTGCCAGCATCCCGCAGGGAAATCAGCCCCAGCATTTT.